This TCR beta chain emerged from a study of blood T cell repertoires in COVID-19. Germline CDR1 is SGHRS and CDR2 is YFSETQ. Trimming pared 5 bases from V and 10 bases from J, leaving 12 bases between. The CDR3 is 11 amino acids. Clones were read by immunoSEQ multiplex PCR, and TCRdb kept only the in-frame ones, dropping some. The sample shows approximately 300,000 clones, roughly 90% of them seen only once. This TCR was recovered from a woman aged 40 to 49 with COVID-19, enrolled during active disease. What was sequenced was peripheral blood. The chain couples TRBV5-1 to TRBJ1-1, with D hard to call. The CDR3 loop is CASRTEEAAFF. Written as DNA, the CDR3 is TGCGCCAGCAGGACTGAGGAGGCAGCTTTCTTT.